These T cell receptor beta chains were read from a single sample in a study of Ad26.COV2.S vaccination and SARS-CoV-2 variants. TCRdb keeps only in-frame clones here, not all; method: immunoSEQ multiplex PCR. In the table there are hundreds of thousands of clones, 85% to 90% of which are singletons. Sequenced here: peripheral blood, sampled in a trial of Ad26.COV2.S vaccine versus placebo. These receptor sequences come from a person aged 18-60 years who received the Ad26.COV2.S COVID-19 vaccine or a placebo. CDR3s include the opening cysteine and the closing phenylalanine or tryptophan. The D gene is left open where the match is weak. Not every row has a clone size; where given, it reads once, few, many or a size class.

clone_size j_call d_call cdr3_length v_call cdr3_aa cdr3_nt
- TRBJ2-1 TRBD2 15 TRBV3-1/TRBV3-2 CASSQIAGGYNEQFF TGTGCCAGCAGCCAGATAGCGGGGGGCTACAATGAGCAGTTCTTC
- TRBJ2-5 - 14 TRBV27 CASSTDSWSETQYF TGTGCCAGCAGTACGGACTCCTGGTCGGAGACCCAGTACTTC
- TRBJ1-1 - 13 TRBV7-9 CASSFGVFSEAFF TGTGCCAGCAGCTTCGGTGTTTTCTCTGAAGCTTTCTTT
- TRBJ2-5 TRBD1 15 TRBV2 CASRNQGGSEETQYF TGTGCCAGCAGGAACCAAGGGGGCTCGGAAGAGACCCAGTACTTC
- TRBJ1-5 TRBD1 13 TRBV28 CATEDRENQPQHF TGTGCCACTGAGGACAGGGAGAATCAGCCCCAGCATTTT
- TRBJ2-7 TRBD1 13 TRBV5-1 CASSPQGTYEQYF TGCGCCAGCAGCCCACAGGGGACCTACGAGCAGTACTTC
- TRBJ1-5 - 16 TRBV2 CASSTGGGRSNQPQHF TGTGCCAGCAGTACCGGAGGGGGGCGGAGCAATCAGCCCCAGCATTTT
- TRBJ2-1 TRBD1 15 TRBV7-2 CASSQGQGMLTEQFF TGTGCCAGCAGCCAAGGACAGGGCATGTTGACTGAGCAGTTCTTC
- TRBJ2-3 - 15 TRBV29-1 CSVEGIGGITDTQYF TGCAGCGTTGAAGGGATCGGTGGGATCACAGATACGCAGTATTTT
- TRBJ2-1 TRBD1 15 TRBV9 CASSRTGGNYNEQFF TGTGCCAGCAGCAGGACAGGGGGAAACTACAATGAGCAGTTCTTC
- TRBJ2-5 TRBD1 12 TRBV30 CAWGQGGETQYF TGTGCCTGGGGACAGGGTGGTGAGACCCAGTACTTC
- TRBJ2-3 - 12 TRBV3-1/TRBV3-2 CASSHPPGVLYF TGTGCCAGCAGCCACCCACCGGGAGTCCTGTATTTT
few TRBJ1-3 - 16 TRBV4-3 CASSFQGGHSGNTIYF TGCGCCAGCAGCTTCCAGGGCGGCCACTCTGGAAACACCATATATTTT
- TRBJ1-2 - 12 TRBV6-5 CASSWMGDGYTF TGTGCCAGCAGTTGGATGGGGGATGGCTACACCTTC
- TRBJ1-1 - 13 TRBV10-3 CAISSKGDTEAFF TGTGCCATCAGTTCTAAGGGGGACACTGAAGCTTTCTTT
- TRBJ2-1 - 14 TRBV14 CASSHLRSYNEQFF TGTGCCAGCAGCCATTTACGCTCCTACAATGAGCAGTTCTTC
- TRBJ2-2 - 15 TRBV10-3 CASTPTKSVPGELFF TGTGCCAGCACCCCGACTAAGTCGGTTCCCGGGGAGCTGTTTTTT
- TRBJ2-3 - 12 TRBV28 CASHGGADTQYF TGTGCCAGCCATGGTGGGGCAGATACGCAGTATTTT
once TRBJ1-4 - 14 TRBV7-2 CASSFGGANEKLFF TGTGCCAGCAGCTTTGGAGGGGCAAATGAAAAACTGTTTTTT
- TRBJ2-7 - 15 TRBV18 CASSPLHTEGSEQYF TGTGCCAGCTCACCTCTCCATACCGAGGGGAGCGAGCAGTACTTC
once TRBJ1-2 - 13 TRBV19 CASSTRQLYGYTF TGTGCCAGTAGTACCCGACAGCTCTATGGCTACACCTTC
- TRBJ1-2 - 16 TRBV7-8 CASSQEGGGINYGYTF TGTGCCAGCAGCCAAGAAGGCGGGGGGATTAACTATGGCTACACCTTC
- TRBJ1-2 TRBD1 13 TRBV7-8 CASGDRGRTGYTF TGTGCCAGCGGAGACAGGGGGCGAACTGGCTACACCTTC
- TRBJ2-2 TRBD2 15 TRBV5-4 CASSLPSGGAGELFF TGTGCCAGCAGCTTACCTAGCGGGGGGGCCGGGGAGCTGTTTTTT
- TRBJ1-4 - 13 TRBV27 CASSLDRGEKLFF TGTGCCAGCAGTTTAGACCGGGGTGAAAAACTGTTTTTT
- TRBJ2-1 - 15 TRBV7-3 CASSLGYSSYNEQFF TGTGCCAGCAGCTTAGGGTATAGCTCCTACAATGAGCAGTTCTTC
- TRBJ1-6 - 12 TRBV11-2 CASSLVNSPLHF TGTGCCAGCAGCTTAGTTAATTCACCCCTCCACTTT
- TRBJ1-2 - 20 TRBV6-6 CASSYPAEGWHPRINYGYTF TGTGCCAGCAGCTACCCGGCGGAAGGTTGGCACCCCCGAATTAACTATGGCTACACCTTC
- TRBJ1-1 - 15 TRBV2 CASIPRKGFNTEAFF TGTGCCAGCATTCCTAGAAAGGGGTTTAACACTGAAGCTTTCTTT
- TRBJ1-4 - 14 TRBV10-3 CAITEPGRNEKLFF TGTGCCATCACCGAACCTGGGCGAAATGAAAAACTGTTTTTT
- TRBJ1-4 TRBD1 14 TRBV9 CASSVEGAGEKLFF TGTGCCAGCAGCGTAGAGGGGGCAGGTGAAAAACTGTTTTTT
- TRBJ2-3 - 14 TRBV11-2 CASSWQTEPDTQYF TGTGCCAGCAGCTGGCAGACGGAACCAGATACGCAGTATTTT
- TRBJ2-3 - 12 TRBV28 CASKNPPDTQYF TGTGCCAGCAAAAACCCCCCAGATACGCAGTATTTT
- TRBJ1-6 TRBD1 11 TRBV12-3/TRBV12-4 CASSLGQGIDF TGTGCCAGCAGTTTGGGACAGGGGATAGACTTT
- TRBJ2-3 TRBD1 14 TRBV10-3 CAIRLGQGSDTQYF TGTGCCATCAGGCTAGGACAGGGGTCGGATACGCAGTATTTT
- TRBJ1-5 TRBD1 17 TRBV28 CASSTGSQGYSNQPQHF TGTGCCAGCAGTACAGGATCACAGGGGTATAGCAATCAGCCCCAGCATTTT
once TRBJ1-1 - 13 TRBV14 CASSPVENTEAFF TGTGCCAGCAGCCCAGTGGAGAACACTGAAGCTTTCTTT
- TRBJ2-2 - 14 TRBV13 CASSLDPDTGELFF TGTGCCAGCAGCTTAGACCCAGACACCGGGGAGCTGTTTTTT
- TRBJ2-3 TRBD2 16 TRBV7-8 CASSRTSGRTTDTQYF TGTGCCAGCAGCCGGACTAGCGGGAGGACCACAGATACGCAGTATTTT
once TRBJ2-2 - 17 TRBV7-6 CASRSRYRGGRTGELFF TGTGCCAGCAGATCGAGGTATAGAGGAGGGCGGACCGGGGAGCTGTTTTTT
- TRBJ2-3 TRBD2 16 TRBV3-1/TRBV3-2 CASSQRTSGSTDTQYF TGTGCCAGCAGCCAGAGGACTAGCGGGAGCACAGATACGCAGTATTTT
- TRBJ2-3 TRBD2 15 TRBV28 CASRSGGAGTDTQYF TGTGCCAGTCGTAGCGGGGGGGCCGGCACAGATACGCAGTATTTT
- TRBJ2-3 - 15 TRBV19 CASSPGPKRVDTQYF TGTGCCAGTAGTCCCGGCCCCAAGAGGGTCGATACGCAGTATTTT
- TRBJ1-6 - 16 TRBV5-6 CASSWGTGSTYSPLHF TGTGCCAGCAGCTGGGGAACAGGGAGTACATATTCACCCCTCCACTTT